A single sample is the source of the 14 T cell receptor beta chains below, sequenced in a study of T cell changes during pregnancy in multiple sclerosis. Clones were read by immunoSEQ multiplex PCR, and TCRdb kept only the in-frame ones, dropping some. The sample yields about 98,000 clones, 90% to 95% seen once. The sequencing here drew on peripheral blood, taken after pregnancy. These receptors all come from a female donor in good health, enrolled as a control in a pregnancy study.

The table lists this clone with a few counts. V is TRBV2 and J is TRBJ1-6; weak D call: TRBD1 (5 bases). Between the trimmed V and J ends, which lost 6 bases and 9 bases, there was a span of 9 bases. Germline V gives CDR1 SNHLY, CDR2 FYNNEI. This CDR3 has 12 residues. As DNA, the CDR3 is TGTGCCAGCAGGGGGCTGGGTTCACCCCTCCACTTT. Its protein product is CASRGLGSPLHF.

The rearrangement joins TRBV27 to TRBJ2-7, with 7 bases fitting TRBD2. Germline-derived CDR1 and CDR2 are MNHEY and SMNVEV (reference sequence). The CDR3 contains 15 residues. After removal of 6 bases from V and 0 bases from J, the junction contained 8 bases not matched to a gene. The CDR3 loop reads CASSPSGTSSYEQYF. CDR3 coding DNA: TGTGCCAGCAGCCCAAGCGGGACGAGCTCCTACGAGCAGTACTTC.

There are a few counts of this clone. CDR3 sequence reads: CASSLGQVKNIQYF. CDR3 coding DNA: TGTGCCAGTAGTTTGGGACAGGTCAAAAACATTCAGTACTTC. The rearrangement joins TRBV19 to TRBJ2-4; 8 bases match TRBD1. The V gene end was trimmed by 5 bases and the J gene end by 3 bases; junction bases not matched to a gene: 3. There are 14 residues in the CDR3. Germline values: CDR1 LNHDA, CDR2 SQIVND (reference sequence).

The chain links TRBV7-3 to TRBJ2-1; 16 nucleotides match TRBD2. Unmatched junction bases numbered 10, after V lost 8 bases and J lost 9 bases. Germline lookup yields CDR1 SGHTA and CDR2 FQGTGA. This CDR3 has 16 amino acids. CDR3 coding DNA: TGTGCCAGCTCACCGGGACTAGCGGGGGGGCCGGGTGAGCAGTTCTTC. This translates into CASSPGLAGGPGEQFF.

This clone has just a few counts. The chain has TRBV11-3 and TRBJ2-3; the D is unclear. From germline, CDR1 is SGHNT and CDR2 YENEEA. This CDR3 region has 14 residues. V was trimmed by 1 base and J by 0 bases, leaving 5 bases between them. The CDR3 region is CASSLATSTDTQYF. The CDR3, as DNA: TGTGCCAGCAGCTTAGCAACTAGCACAGATACGCAGTATTTT. The variable domain in full, completed from reference TRBV11-3 and TRBJ2-3, reads EAGVVQSPRYKIIEKKQPVAFWCNPISGHNTLYWYLQNLGQGPELLIRYENEEAVDDSQLPKDRFSAERLKGVDSTLKIQPAELGDSAVYLCASSLATSTDTQYFGPGTRLTVL.

V usage is TRBV30 and J usage is TRBJ1-1, with D possibly matching TRBD1 (6 bases). CDR3 length: 13 residues. CDR1 and CDR2 from the germline V gene are GTSNPN and SVGIG (reference sequence). V was shortened by 4 bases and J by 0 bases, with 9 bases between the two germline ends. The CDR3 loop is CAWKGGMNTEAFF. The CDR3 bases are TGTGCCTGGAAGGGGGGGATGAACACTGAAGCTTTCTTT. Full variable domain (outside the CDR3, taken from reference TRBV30 and TRBJ1-1): SQTIHQWPATLVQPVGSPLSLECTVEGTSNPNLYWYRQAAGRGLQLLFYSVGIGQISSEVPQNLSASRPQDRQFILSSKKLLLSDSGFYLCAWKGGMNTEAFFGQGTRLTVV.

The V call is TRBV18, the J call TRBJ2-7; D may be TRBD1 (6 bases). This CDR3 is built from 15 residues. Trimming took 3 bases from V and 6 from J, leaving 18 bases between them. Germline CDR1 is KGHSH and CDR2 is LQKENI. This CDR3 reads CASSPGQGSPLEQYF. The CDR3, as DNA: TGTGCCAGCTCACCGGGGCAGGGGAGTCCCCTCGAGCAGTACTTC.

This chain links TRBV25-1 with TRBJ1-1; 8 nucleotides match TRBD1. V lost 8 bases, J lost 5 bases, and 1 base stayed unmatched. There are 11 residues in the CDR3. CDR1 and CDR2 from the germline V gene are MGHDK and SYGVNS. CDR3 sequence (DNA): TGTGCCAGCGGACAGGGTACTGAAGCTTTCTTT. Its translation: CASGQGTEAFF.

V usage is TRBV7-3 and J usage is TRBJ2-1; D is perhaps TRBD2 (6 bases). The CDR3 is 14 amino acids. V was shortened by 0 bases and J by 7 bases, with 10 bases between the two germline ends. CDR1 SGHTA and CDR2 FQGTGA come from the germline V gene. The CDR3 reads CASSLTRLENEQFF. CDR3 nucleotides: TGTGCCAGCAGCTTAACGAGACTAGAAAATGAGCAGTTCTTC.

The chain is built from TRBV7-9 and TRBJ2-2; D might be TRBD2 (6 bases). V lost 3 bases and J 7 bases, leaving 21 bases between the germline ends. This CDR3 comprises 17 residues. CDR1 is SEHNR, CDR2 FQNEAQ, per germline (reference sequence). For the CDR3, the DNA is TGTGCCAGCAGCTTGGGGAGACTAGGGACCGCAGGCGGGGAGCTGTTTTTT. It codes for CASSLGRLGTAGGELFF.

This chain connects TRBV4-2 to TRBJ1-1, with 10 nucleotides matching TRBD1. CDR3 length: 17 amino acids. The germline gives CDR1 LGHNA, CDR2 YNFKEQ. V was clipped by 3 bases and J by 3 bases; unmatched bases: 10. This CDR3 reads CASSHFPSGTGDTEAFF. CDR3 in DNA: TGTGCCAGCAGCCACTTTCCTTCCGGGACAGGGGACACTGAAGCTTTCTTT.

The chain combines TRBV7-2 with TRBJ2-1; 14 bases match TRBD2. Germline CDR1 reads SGHTA; CDR2 reads FQGNSA. This CDR3 comprises 16 residues. After removal of 4 bases from V and 7 bases from J, the junction contained 6 bases not matched to a gene. The CDR3 sequence is CASSSRLAGGMNEQFF. The CDR3 DNA is TGTGCCAGCAGCTCCCGACTAGCGGGAGGGATGAATGAGCAGTTCTTC.

This clone was counted a single time. The chain joins TRBV19 to TRBJ1-1; weak D call: TRBD1 (6 bases). The germline CDR1 and CDR2 sequences are LNHDA and SQIVND (reference sequence). The CDR3 is 13 residues long. V was cut by 8 bases and J by 7 bases, with 17 bases left in between. The DNA for the CDR3 is TGTGCCAGTGGGTCGGGGGGGCAAGGTGAAGCTTTCTTT. Translating it yields CASGSGGQGEAFF.

The chain links TRBV7-2 to TRBJ1-3; D is uncertain. The germline V and J ends were trimmed by 5 bases and 4 bases, with 15 bases remaining between them. Germline V CDR1 and CDR2: SGHTA, FQGNSA. The CDR3 has 15 residues. The CDR3 sequence: CASSPNPGGGNTIYF. The CDR3 coding sequence is TGTGCCAGCAGCCCAAACCCCGGCGGGGGAAACACCATATATTTT.